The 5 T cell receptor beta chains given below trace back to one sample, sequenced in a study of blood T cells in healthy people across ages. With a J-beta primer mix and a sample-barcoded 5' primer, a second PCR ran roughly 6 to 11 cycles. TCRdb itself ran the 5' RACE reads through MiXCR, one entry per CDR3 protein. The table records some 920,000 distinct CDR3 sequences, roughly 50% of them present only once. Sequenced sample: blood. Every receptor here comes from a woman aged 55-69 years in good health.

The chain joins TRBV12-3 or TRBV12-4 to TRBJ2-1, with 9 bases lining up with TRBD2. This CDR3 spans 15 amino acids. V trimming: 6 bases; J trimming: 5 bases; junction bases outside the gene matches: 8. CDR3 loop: CASSPSGRSHNEQFF. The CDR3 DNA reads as TGTGCCAGCAGCCCCAGCGGGAGGTCCCACAATGAGCAGTTCTTC.

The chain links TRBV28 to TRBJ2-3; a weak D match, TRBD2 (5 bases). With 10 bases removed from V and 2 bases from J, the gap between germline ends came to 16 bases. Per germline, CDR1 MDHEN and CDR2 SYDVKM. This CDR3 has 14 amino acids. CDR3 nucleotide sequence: TGTGCCACCCGCGGACTCGGCTTCACAGATACGCAGTATTTT. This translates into CATRGLGFTDTQYF.

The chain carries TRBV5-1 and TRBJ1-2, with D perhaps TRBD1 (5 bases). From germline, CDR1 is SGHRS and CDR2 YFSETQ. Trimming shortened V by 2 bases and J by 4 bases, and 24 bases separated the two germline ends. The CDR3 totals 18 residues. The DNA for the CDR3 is TGCGCCAGCAGCTTTGGTGTGCCGGGACGGCGTTATAGCTATGGCTACACCTTC. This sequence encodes CASSFGVPGRRYSYGYTF.

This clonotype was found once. Here the CDR3 reads CASSISRTPSARDTQYF. The DNA of the CDR3 is TGTGCCAGCAGCATTAGCCGGACCCCCTCAGCGAGAGATACGCAGTATTTT. The rearrangement joins TRBV7-2 to TRBJ2-3; D not resolved. The CDR3 is 17 amino acids. V lost 5 bases, J lost 5 bases, and 23 bases lay in between. Germline CDR1 reads SGHTA; CDR2 reads FQGNSA.

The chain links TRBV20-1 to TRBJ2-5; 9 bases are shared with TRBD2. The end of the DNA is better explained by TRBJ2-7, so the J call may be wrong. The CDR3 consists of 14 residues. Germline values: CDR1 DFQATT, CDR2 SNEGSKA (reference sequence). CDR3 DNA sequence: TGCAGTGCTAGTACTAGCGGGTTAACCTACGAGCAGTACTTC. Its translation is CSASTSGLTYEQYF.